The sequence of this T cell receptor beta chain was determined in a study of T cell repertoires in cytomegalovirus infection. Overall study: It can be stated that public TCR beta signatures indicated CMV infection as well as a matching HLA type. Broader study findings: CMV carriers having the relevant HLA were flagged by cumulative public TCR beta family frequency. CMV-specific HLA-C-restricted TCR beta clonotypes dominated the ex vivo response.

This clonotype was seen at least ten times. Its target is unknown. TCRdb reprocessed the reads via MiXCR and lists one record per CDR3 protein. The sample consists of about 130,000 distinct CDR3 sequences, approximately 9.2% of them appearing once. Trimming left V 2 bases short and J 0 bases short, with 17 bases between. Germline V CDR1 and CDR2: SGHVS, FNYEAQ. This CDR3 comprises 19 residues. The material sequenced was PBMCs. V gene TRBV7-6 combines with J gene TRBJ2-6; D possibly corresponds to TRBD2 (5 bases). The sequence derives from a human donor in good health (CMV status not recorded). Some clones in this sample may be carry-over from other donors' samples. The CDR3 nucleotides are TGTGCCAGCAGCTTACACACGAGGACTTTACTCTCTGGGGCCAACGTCCTGACTTTC. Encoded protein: CASSLHTRTLLSGANVLTF.